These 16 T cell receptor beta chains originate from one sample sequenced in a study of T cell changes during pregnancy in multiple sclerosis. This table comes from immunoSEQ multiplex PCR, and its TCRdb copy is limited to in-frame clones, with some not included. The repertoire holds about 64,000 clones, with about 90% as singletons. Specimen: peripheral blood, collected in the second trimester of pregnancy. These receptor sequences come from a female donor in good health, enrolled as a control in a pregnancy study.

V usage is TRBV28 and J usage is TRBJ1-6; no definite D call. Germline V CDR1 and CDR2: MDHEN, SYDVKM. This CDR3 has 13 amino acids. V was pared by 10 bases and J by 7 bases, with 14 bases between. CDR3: CAIGESVNSPLHF. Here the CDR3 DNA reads TGTGCCATCGGGGAGTCGGTAAATTCACCCCTCCACTTT.

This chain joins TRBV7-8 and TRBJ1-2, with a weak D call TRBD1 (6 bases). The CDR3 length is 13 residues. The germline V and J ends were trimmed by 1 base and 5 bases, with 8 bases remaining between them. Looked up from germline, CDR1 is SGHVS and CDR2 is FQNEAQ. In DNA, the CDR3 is TGTGCCAGCAGCTTAGGTACAGGGTATGGCTACACCTTC. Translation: CASSLGTGYGYTF.

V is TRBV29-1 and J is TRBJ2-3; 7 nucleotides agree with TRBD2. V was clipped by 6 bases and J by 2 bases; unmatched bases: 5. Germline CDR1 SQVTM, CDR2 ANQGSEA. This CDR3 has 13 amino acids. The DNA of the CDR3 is TGCAGCGTCGGGGGGAGGTACACAGATACGCAGTATTTT. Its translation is CSVGGRYTDTQYF.

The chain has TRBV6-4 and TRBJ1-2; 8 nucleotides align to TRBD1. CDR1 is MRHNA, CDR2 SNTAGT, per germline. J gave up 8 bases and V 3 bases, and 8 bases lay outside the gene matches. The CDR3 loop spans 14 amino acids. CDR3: CASSEDRDPSGYTF. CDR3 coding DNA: TGTGCCAGCAGTGAGGACAGGGACCCCTCCGGCTACACCTTC.

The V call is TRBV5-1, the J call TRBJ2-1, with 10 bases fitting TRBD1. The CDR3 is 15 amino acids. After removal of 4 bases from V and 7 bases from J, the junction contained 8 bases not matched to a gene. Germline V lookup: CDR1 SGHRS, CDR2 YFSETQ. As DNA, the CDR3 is TGCGCCAGCAGCCTGACGGGACAGGGGAGGAATGAGCAGTTCTTC. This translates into CASSLTGQGRNEQFF.

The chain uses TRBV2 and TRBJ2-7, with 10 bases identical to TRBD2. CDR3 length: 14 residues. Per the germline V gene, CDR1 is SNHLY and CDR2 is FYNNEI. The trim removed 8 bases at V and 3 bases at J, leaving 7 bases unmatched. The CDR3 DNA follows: TGTGCCAGCGTTCCGGGACTAGCGTTCTACGAGCAGTACTTC. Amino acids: CASVPGLAFYEQYF.

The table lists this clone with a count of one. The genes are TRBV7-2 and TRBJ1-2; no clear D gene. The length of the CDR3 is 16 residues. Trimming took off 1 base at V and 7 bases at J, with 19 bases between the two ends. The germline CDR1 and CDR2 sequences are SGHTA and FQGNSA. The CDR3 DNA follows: TGTGCCAGCAGCTTAGTGTCGAAGGCCATGGGCTCTGGCTACACCTTC. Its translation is CASSLVSKAMGSGYTF.

As DNA, the CDR3 is TGTGCCAGCAGACGCAGGGATTCGAACACTGAAGCTTTCTTT. This sequence encodes CASRRRDSNTEAFF. J is TRBJ1-1 and V is TRBV5-5, with D possibly matching TRBD1 (5 bases). Trimming cost V 5 bases and J 1 base, with 12 bases left between them. Germline V gene data show CDR1 as SGHKS and CDR2 as YYEKEE (reference sequence). The CDR3 contains 14 residues.

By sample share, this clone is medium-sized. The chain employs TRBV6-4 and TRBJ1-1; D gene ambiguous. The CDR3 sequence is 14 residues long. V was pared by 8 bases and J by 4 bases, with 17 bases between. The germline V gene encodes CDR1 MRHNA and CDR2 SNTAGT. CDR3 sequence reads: CASDVRVPGTEAFF. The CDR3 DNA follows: TGTGCCAGCGATGTGCGGGTCCCAGGCACTGAAGCTTTCTTT.

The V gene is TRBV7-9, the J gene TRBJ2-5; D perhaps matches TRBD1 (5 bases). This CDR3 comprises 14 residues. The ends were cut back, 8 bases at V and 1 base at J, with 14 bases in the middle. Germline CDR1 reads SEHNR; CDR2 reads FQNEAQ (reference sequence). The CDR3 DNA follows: TGTGCCAGCCGTCCCACAGGCCCCCAAGAGACCCAGTACTTC. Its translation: CASRPTGPQETQYF. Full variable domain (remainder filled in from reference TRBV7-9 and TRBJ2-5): DTGVSQNPRHKITKRGQNVTFRCDPISEHNRLYWYRQTLGQGPEFLTYFQNEAQLEKSRLLSDRFSAERPKGSFSTLEIQRTEQGDSAMYLCASRPTGPQETQYFGPGTRLLVL.

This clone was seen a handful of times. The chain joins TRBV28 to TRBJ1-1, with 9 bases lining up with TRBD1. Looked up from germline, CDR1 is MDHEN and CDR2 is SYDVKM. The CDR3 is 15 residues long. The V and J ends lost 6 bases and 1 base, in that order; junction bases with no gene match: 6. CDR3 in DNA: TGTGCCAGCAGGGCCCCGGGACAGGGGAACACTGAAGCTTTCTTT. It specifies CASRAPGQGNTEAFF.

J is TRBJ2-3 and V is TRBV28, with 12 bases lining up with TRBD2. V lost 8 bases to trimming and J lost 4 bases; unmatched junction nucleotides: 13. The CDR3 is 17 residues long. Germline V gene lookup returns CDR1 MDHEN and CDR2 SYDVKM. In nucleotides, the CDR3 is TGTGCCAGCCGGACTAGCGGGATAGAGCACCTCGCAGATACGCAGTATTTT. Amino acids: CASRTSGIEHLADTQYF.

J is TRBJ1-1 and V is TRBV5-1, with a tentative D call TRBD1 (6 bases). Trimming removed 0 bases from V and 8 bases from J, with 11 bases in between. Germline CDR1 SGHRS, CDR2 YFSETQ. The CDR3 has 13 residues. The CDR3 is CASSLDRVAEAFF. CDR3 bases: TGCGCCAGCAGCTTGGACAGGGTCGCCGAAGCTTTCTTT.

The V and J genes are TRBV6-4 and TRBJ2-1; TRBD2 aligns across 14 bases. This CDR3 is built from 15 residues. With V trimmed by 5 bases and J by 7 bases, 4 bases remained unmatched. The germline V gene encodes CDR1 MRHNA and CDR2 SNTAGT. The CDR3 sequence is CASSLGLAGVNEQFF. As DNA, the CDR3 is TGTGCCAGCAGTTTGGGACTAGCGGGGGTTAATGAGCAGTTCTTC.

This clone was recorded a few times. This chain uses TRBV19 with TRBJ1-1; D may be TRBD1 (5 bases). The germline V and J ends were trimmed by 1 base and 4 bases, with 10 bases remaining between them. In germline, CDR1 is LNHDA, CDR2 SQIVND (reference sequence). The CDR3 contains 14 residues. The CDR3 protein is CASSIVGGTTEAFF. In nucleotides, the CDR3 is TGTGCCAGTAGTATAGTCGGGGGGACCACTGAAGCTTTCTTT. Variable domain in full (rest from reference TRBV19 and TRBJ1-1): DGGITQSPKYLFRKEGQNVTLSCEQNLNHDAMYWYRQDPGQGLRLIYYSQIVNDFQKGDIAEGYSVSREKKESFPLTVTSAQKNPTAFYLCASSIVGGTTEAFFGQGTRLTVV.

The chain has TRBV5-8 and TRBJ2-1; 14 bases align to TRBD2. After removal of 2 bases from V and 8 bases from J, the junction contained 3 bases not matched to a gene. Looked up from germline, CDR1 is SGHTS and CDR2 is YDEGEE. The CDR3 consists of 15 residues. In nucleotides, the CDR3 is TGTGCCAGCAGCTTTCGACTAGCGGGAGGGGATGAGCAGTTCTTC. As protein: CASSFRLAGGDEQFF. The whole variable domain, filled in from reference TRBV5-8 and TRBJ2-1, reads EAGVTQSPTHLIKTRGQQATLRCSPISGHTSVYWYQQALGLGLQFLLWYDEGEERNRGNFPPRFSGRQFPNYSSELNVNALELEDSALYLCASSFRLAGGDEQFFGPGTRLTVL.